A selection of T cell receptor beta chains follows, all from one sample in a study of T cells expressing NK-cell markers. TCRdb reprocessed the 5' RACE reads and reports one entry per CDR3 protein, with no DNA. Reported are 400,000 or so distinct CDR3 sequences; the ten largest clones contain approximately 12%. Source material: blood T cells: a sorted CD56 or NKG2C T cell subset, CD4+ or CD8+ T cells, or bulk PBMC T cells (not recorded which). Receptors originate from a woman in her forties or fifties in good health. The CDR3 runs from the conserved cysteine through the conserved F or W.

TRBJ2-1,TRBV6-5,CASSYSLGLASIDEQFF
TRBJ1-4,TRBV5-1,CASSSGTVGGKLFF
TRBJ2-5,TRBV29-1,CSVRTGARQETQYF
TRBJ2-3,TRBV20-1,CSARDQLAGEADTQYF
TRBJ2-1,TRBV27,CASSGTSLREQFF
TRBJ2-1,TRBV11-1,CASSLVRRGKNEQFF
TRBJ2-5,TRBV7-8,CASSVALGETQYF
TRBJ1-1,TRBV5-1,CASSSRGWDNTEAFF
TRBJ2-3,TRBV5-1,CASKYGSGSWTDTQYF
TRBJ2-1,TRBV11-2,CASSFGRRINNEQFF
TRBJ2-1,TRBV7-2,CASSPMGVDNEQFF
TRBJ2-7,TRBV6-5,CASGGGSEQYF
TRBJ2-1,TRBV5-1,CASRSDSYEQFF
TRBJ2-1,TRBV11-3,CASSLYLLRNEQFF
TRBJ2-5,TRBV29-1,CSAMEGKTQYF
TRBJ2-7,TRBV6-1,CASRLAGTGSYEQYF
TRBJ1-5,TRBV7-8,CASSLAYWSGALNSNQPQHF
TRBJ2-2,TRBV6-5,CASSYLLASTGELFF
TRBJ1-2,TRBV29-1,CSAMTAEYGYTF
TRBJ2-1,TRBV6-5,CASRKGTDNEQFF
TRBJ2-5,TRBV6-6,CASSWTGLLETQYF
TRBJ2-3,TRBV12-3/TRBV12-4,CASSLVVTTDTQYF
TRBJ2-1,TRBV19,CASRQTSGRTNEQFF
TRBJ2-1,TRBV3-1,CASSQDRREVGEQFF
TRBJ2-4,TRBV12-3/TRBV12-4,CASGYTQGRDQYF
TRBJ2-7,TRBV20-1,CSARDSRRRQGEIYEQYF
TRBJ2-3,TRBV10-3,CAISGRRDATDTQYF
TRBJ2-3,TRBV12-3/TRBV12-4,CASSLAGGESDTQYF
TRBJ1-4,TRBV19,CASSDTATNEKLFF
TRBJ2-5,TRBV12-3/TRBV12-4,CASSSRDKKYF
TRBJ2-7,TRBV11-3,CASSLQGEQYF
TRBJ1-1,TRBV5-1,CASRDTQNTEAFF
TRBJ2-2,TRBV11-2,CASSPDGGRSVGELFF
TRBJ2-2,TRBV10-3,CAISVQETGELFF
TRBJ2-5,TRBV25-1,CASSELETQYF
TRBJ2-3,TRBV9,CATSLSGEDTQYF
TRBJ2-1,TRBV4-2,CASSQELANHNEQFF
TRBJ2-2,TRBV5-1,CASSALLADQSGDTGELFF
TRBJ2-1,TRBV11-2,CASSLGLAGGSVNEQFF
TRBJ2-7,TRBV14,CASSLTGNLSSYEQYF
TRBJ2-3,TRBV4-2,CASSQEPLAGGRIDTQYF
TRBJ1-1,TRBV12-3/TRBV12-4,CASSFSPDREAFF
TRBJ2-1,TRBV10-3,CAISDSSGMSREQFF
TRBJ2-3,TRBV6-5,CASRSGLAGDNTQYF